This T cell receptor (beta chain) originates from a study of blood T cell repertoires in COVID-19. Under the authors' procedure: Amplification with reference gene primers provided the estimates of nucleated cell counts. Profiled with immunoSEQ multiplex PCR; TCRdb holds only in-frame clones, not every one. D and trimming come from the DNA, and the V and J calls and clone size come from that table. This table has 160,000 or so clones, around 83% appearing once. The CDR3 extends over 14 amino acids. Germline CDR1 is MNHEY and CDR2 is SMNVEV (reference sequence). V gave up 3 bases and J gave up 4 bases, with 10 bases separating them.

The receptor was derived from a woman in her forties or fifties with COVID-19, enrolled during active disease. The chain links TRBV27 to TRBJ2-1, with D possibly being TRBD2 (7 bases). The sample was peripheral blood. The CDR3 DNA reads TGTGCCAGCAGTTTCGCGGGGGCATACAATGAGCAGTTCTTC. It translates to CASSFAGAYNEQFF.